What follows are 10 T cell receptor beta chains derived from one specimen sequenced in a study of T-cell reconstitution after alpha-beta-depleted transplantation in children. Preparing the TCRbeta library involved the use of unique molecular identifiers. TCRdb ran MiXCR on the PCR reads and lists one entry per CDR3 protein. The table has about 980,000 distinct CDR3 sequences, roughly 29% seen once. This material consisted of PBMCs, mostly from graft donor cells, taken 360 days after TCRalphabeta/CD19-depleted stem cell transplant. These receptors were obtained from a boy younger than two who had a stem cell transplant for SCID, so the T cells may come from the graft donor.

This clonotype was found a few times. This may arise from a read error, as a much more abundant clone is one base away. The chain couples TRBV7-9 to TRBJ2-7; D not certain. The CDR3 is 11 amino acids. V was clipped by 3 bases and J by 3 bases, with 3 bases between them. Germline loops: CDR1 SEHNR, CDR2 FQNEAQ (reference sequence). The CDR3 spells CASSFVYEQYF. The CDR3 DNA reads TGTGCCAGCAGCTTCGTCTACGAGCAGTACTTC.

The chain recombines TRBV5-1 with TRBJ1-1; D might be TRBD1 (5 bases). The ends were cut back, 4 bases at V and 0 bases at J, with 10 bases in the middle. CDR1 and CDR2 (germline): SGHRS, YFSETQ. CDR3 length: 14 residues. CDR3 amino acids: CASSGDALNTEAFF. CDR3 coding DNA: TGCGCCAGCAGCGGGGACGCCTTGAACACTGAAGCTTTCTTT.

The chain couples TRBV3-1 to TRBJ1-2; weak D call: TRBD1 (6 bases). Deletions cut 4 bases from V and 8 bases from J, with 14 bases between. This CDR3 comprises 13 residues. CDR1 LGHDT and CDR2 YNNKEL come from the germline V gene (reference sequence). This CDR3 is CASSPGQFKGYTF. The CDR3 DNA reads as TGTGCCAGCAGCCCAGGACAGTTTAAGGGCTACACCTTC.

This clonotype was observed a few times. This chain connects TRBV7-2 to TRBJ2-1, with 8 bases matching TRBD1. The CDR3 is 16 amino acids. Unmatched junction bases numbered 8, after V lost 1 base and J lost 6 bases. Germline lookup yields CDR1 SGHTA and CDR2 FQGNSA. The DNA for the CDR3 is TGTGCCAGCAGCTTAGTTTGGACAGGGAAAGGCAATGAGCAGTTCTTC. Translated: CASSLVWTGKGNEQFF.

This chain uses TRBV3-1 with TRBJ2-1; 8 bases are shared with TRBD2. Germline trimming cut 2 bases from V and 3 bases from J; bases unmatched to any gene: 6. The germline V gene has CDR1 LGHDT and CDR2 YNNKEL (reference sequence). This CDR3 contains 16 residues. The CDR3 reads CASSQFKLAGYNEQFF. For the CDR3, the DNA is TGTGCCAGCAGCCAATTCAAGCTAGCGGGCTACAATGAGCAGTTCTTC.

This clonotype turned up a few times. The chain is built from TRBV18 and TRBJ1-1; 8 bases align to TRBD1. The CDR3 is 14 residues long. The V and J ends lost 2 bases and 6 bases, in that order; junction bases with no gene match: 5. In germline, CDR1 is KGHSH, CDR2 LQKENI. CDR3 bases: TGTGCCAGCTCACCATGGGACAGGTCTTCTGAAGCTTTCTTT. It encodes CASSPWDRSSEAFF.

This clonotype was detected only a few times. The chain uses TRBV24-1 and TRBJ2-5; perhaps TRBD2 as D (5 bases). The V gene lost 2 bases and the J gene lost 3 bases, with 12 bases spanning the gap. From germline, CDR1 is KGHDR and CDR2 SFDVKD. This CDR3 is built from 15 residues. The CDR3, as DNA: TGTGCCACCAGTGATTCTTGGGAGAAAGAAGAGACCCAGTACTTC. It codes for CATSDSWEKEETQYF.

The J gene is TRBJ2-4, the V gene TRBV5-1; TRBD2 is a possible D gene (6 bases). The CDR3 extends over 16 amino acids. The germline V and J ends were trimmed by 4 bases and 1 base, with 15 bases remaining between them. In germline, CDR1 is SGHRS, CDR2 YFSETQ. The CDR3 DNA follows: TGCGCCAGCAGCCCTGGGTCCGGGACTGCCAAAAACATTCAGTACTTC. It yields the protein CASSPGSGTAKNIQYF. The variable domain in full, with the rest retrieved from reference TRBV5-1 and TRBJ2-4, is KAGVTQTPRYLIKTRGQQVTLSCSPISGHRSVSWYQQTPGQGLQFLFEYFSETQRNKGNFPGRFSGRQFSNSRSEMNVSTLELGDSALYLCASSPGSGTAKNIQYFGAGTRLSVL.

This clonotype was seen ten or more times. The rearrangement uses TRBV5-1 and TRBJ1-1; D is undetermined. Germline values: CDR1 SGHRS, CDR2 YFSETQ. The CDR3 extends over 14 amino acids. The ends were cut back, 4 bases at V and 2 bases at J, with 12 bases in the middle. CDR3 sequence reads: CASSRTDLNTEAFF. The CDR3 nucleotides read TGCGCCAGCAGCCGGACGGACCTCAACACTGAAGCTTTCTTT.

This clonotype turned up a few times. This rearrangement joins TRBV4-1 to TRBJ2-7, with 9 nucleotides matching TRBD2. Trimming removed 1 base from V and 0 bases from J; junction bases left unmatched: 4. CDR3 length: 16 residues. Germline CDR1 MGHRA, CDR2 YSYEKL. The CDR3 protein is CASSQGGSGGSYEQYF. The CDR3 coding sequence is TGCGCCAGCAGCCAAGGGGGTAGCGGGGGCTCCTACGAGCAGTACTTC.